Shown below are 14 T cell receptor beta chains from a single sample sequenced in a study of cytomegalovirus exposure and HLA in healthy donors. The PCR contained 60 Vbeta and 13 Jbeta primers. Profiled with immunoSEQ multiplex PCR; TCRdb holds only in-frame clones, not every one. The repertoire holds about 130,000 clones, with roughly 85% as singletons. Specimen: PBMCs. These receptors originate from a woman aged 40 to 50 in good health and CMV-seropositive.

V usage is TRBV28 and J usage is TRBJ2-1; the D gene is possibly TRBD2 (6 bases). The germline V and J ends were trimmed by 6 bases and 6 bases, with 9 bases remaining between them. This CDR3 has 12 residues. The germline V gene has CDR1 MDHEN and CDR2 SYDVKM. In DNA form, the CDR3 reads TGTGCCAGCAGCCCGGGGGTCAATGAGCAGTTCTTC. Encoded protein: CASSPGVNEQFF. Complete variable domain (other parts from reference TRBV28 and TRBJ2-1): DVKVTQSSRYLVKRTGEKVFLECVQDMDHENMFWYRQDPGLGLRLIYFSYDVKMKEKGDIPEGYSVSREKKERFSLILESASTNQTSMYLCASSPGVNEQFFGPGTRLTVL.

This rearrangement joins TRBV5-1 to TRBJ1-2, with unresolved D. The V gene lost 4 bases and the J gene lost 4 bases, with 20 bases spanning the gap. CDR1 is SGHRS, CDR2 YFSETQ, per germline. This CDR3 has 16 amino acids. The CDR3 loop reads CASSAALGSPPYGYTF. The CDR3 nucleotides read TGCGCCAGCAGCGCCGCCCTGGGCTCGCCCCCCTATGGCTACACCTTC.

This chain links TRBV28 with TRBJ2-1, with 8 bases fitting TRBD2. Germline CDR1 and CDR2: MDHEN and SYDVKM. This CDR3 contains 16 residues. Germline trimming cut 5 bases from V and 0 bases from J; bases unmatched to any gene: 6. The chain's CDR3 is CASSPRGGYSYNEQFF. The CDR3 nucleotides are TGTGCCAGCAGTCCCCGGGGGGGGTACTCCTACAATGAGCAGTTCTTC.

This chain joins TRBV9 and TRBJ2-3; 9 bases match TRBD2. Trimming took 4 bases from V and 2 from J; bases not matched to a gene: 8. Germline values: CDR1 SGDLS, CDR2 YYNGEE. The CDR3 consists of 16 residues. CDR3 amino acids: CASSSRAGGYTDTQYF. The CDR3 DNA follows: TGTGCCAGCAGCTCCCGGGCGGGAGGGTACACAGATACGCAGTATTTT.

This chain joins TRBV10-2 and TRBJ2-5, with 9 nucleotides matching TRBD2. Trimming cost V 6 bases and J 1 base; bases outside gene matches: 3. The CDR3 runs 14 residues. The germline gives CDR1 WSHSY, CDR2 SAAADI. The CDR3 here is CASSLTSGQETQYF. The CDR3 DNA reads as TGCGCCAGCAGCTTGACTAGCGGCCAAGAGACCCAGTACTTC.

This clone occurred once. The chain combines TRBV20-1 with TRBJ1-1; a possible D gene is TRBD1 (5 bases). This CDR3 region has 11 residues. V gave up 7 bases and J gave up 6 bases, with 12 bases separating them. The germline gives CDR1 DFQATT, CDR2 SNEGSKA (reference sequence). CDR3 residues: CSVETVPEAFF. The CDR3 coding sequence is TGCAGTGTCGAGACAGTCCCTGAAGCTTTCTTT.

The DNA of the CDR3 is TGTGCCAGCAGTGAAACGGAGCGGGAGCTCCACGAGCAGTACTTC. Encoded protein: CASSETERELHEQYF. This sequence joins TRBV2 and TRBJ2-7; 8 bases map to TRBD2. V lost 2 bases, J lost 5 bases, and 8 bases stayed unmatched. Germline values: CDR1 SNHLY, CDR2 FYNNEI. The CDR3 length is 15 residues.

This chain joins TRBV5-4 and TRBJ1-2, with 9 bases fitting TRBD1. CDR3 length: 14 amino acids. CDR1 is SGHNT, CDR2 YYREEE, per germline (reference sequence). V shed 4 bases and J 7 bases; nucleotides not matched to a gene: 8. The DNA of the CDR3 is TGTGCCAGCAGCCCAAAAACAGGGGGCGGTGGCTACACCTTC. Its protein product is CASSPKTGGGGYTF. Full variable domain (rest looked up from reference TRBV5-4 and TRBJ1-2): ETGVTQSPTHLIKTRGQQVTLRCSSQSGHNTVSWYQQALGQGPQFIFQYYREEENGRGNFPPRFSGLQFPNYSSELNVNALELDDSALYLCASSPKTGGGGYTFGSGTRLTVV.

The chain's CDR3 is CASSPTGFSYNEQFF. The CDR3 DNA is TGTGCCAGTAGTCCTACAGGGTTCTCCTACAATGAGCAGTTCTTC. The chain is built from TRBV19 and TRBJ2-1, with D possibly being TRBD1 (6 bases). V lost 5 bases and J 0 bases, leaving 11 bases between the germline ends. CDR3 length: 15 amino acids. The germline gives CDR1 LNHDA, CDR2 SQIVND (reference sequence). Full variable domain (remainder filled in from reference TRBV19 and TRBJ2-1): DGGITQSPKYLFRKEGQNVTLSCEQNLNHDAMYWYRQDPGQGLRLIYYSQIVNDFQKGDIAEGYSVSREKKESFPLTVTSAQKNPTAFYLCASSPTGFSYNEQFFGPGTRLTVL.

The chain recombines TRBV5-6 with TRBJ1-2, with a weak D call TRBD1 (6 bases). V was shortened by 4 bases and J by 6 bases, with 13 bases between the two germline ends. The CDR3 runs to 13 residues. The germline V gene encodes CDR1 SGHDT and CDR2 YYEEEE. CDR3 DNA: TGTGCCAGCAGCGGATACCAGGGGAATGGCTACACCTTC. Its protein product is CASSGYQGNGYTF.

This clone appeared a single time. V is TRBV19 and J is TRBJ1-1, with no clear D. Germline CDR1 reads LNHDA; CDR2 reads SQIVND (reference sequence). The CDR3 is made up of 11 amino acids. V shed 7 bases and J shed 3 bases, with 6 bases lying between them. The DNA for the CDR3 is TGTGCCAGTACCCTGTACACTGAAGCTTTCTTT. It codes for CASTLYTEAFF.

J is TRBJ2-1 and V is TRBV2; TRBD1 agrees at 8 bases. The CDR3 sequence is 14 residues long. Germline loops: CDR1 SNHLY, CDR2 FYNNEI. J was trimmed by 3 bases and V by 6 bases; bases with no gene match: 4. CDR3 in amino acids: CASRGQGGYNEQFF. The CDR3 DNA is TGTGCCAGCAGAGGACAGGGTGGCTACAATGAGCAGTTCTTC.

CDR3 nucleotides: TGCGCCAGCAGCCCTTGGGACAGGGGTGTCACTGAAGCTTTCTTT. This translates into CASSPWDRGVTEAFF. The gene calls are TRBV5-1 and TRBJ1-1; 10 bases are a match to TRBD1. Germline V lookup: CDR1 SGHRS, CDR2 YFSETQ. CDR3 length equals 15 residues. V dropped 4 bases and J dropped 4; count of bases not matched to a gene: 7.

This clone was recorded only once. The genes are TRBV5-8 and TRBJ2-7; D unresolved. Germline V gives CDR1 SGHTS, CDR2 YDEGEE. The CDR3 runs 14 residues. Trimming removed 0 bases at V and 4 bases at J, with 11 bases between. In DNA form, the CDR3 reads TGTGCCAGCAGCTTGGCCGGTTACAGTTACGAGCAGTACTTC. Its protein is CASSLAGYSYEQYF.